The rows below give T cell receptor beta chains drawn from one sample of a study of cytomegalovirus exposure and HLA in healthy donors. Sequenced by immunoSEQ multiplex PCR; TCRdb stores in-frame clones only, minus some. Here the sample table reports approximately 200,000 clones. Sequencing input: PBMCs. The receptors stem from a boy between 10 and 17 years old in good health and CMV-seronegative. Each CDR3 is given with its conserved first and last residue. D genes are given only for firm matches.

j_gene	d_gene	v_gene	CDR3aa	CDR3nt
TRBJ1-3	TRBD1	TRBV6-1	CASSVGTASGNTIYF	TGTGCCAGCAGTGTAGGGACAGCCTCTGGAAACACCATATATTTT
TRBJ1-2	TRBD1	TRBV7-9	CASSLDRVGGYTF	TGTGCCAGCAGCCTGGACAGGGTGGGCGGCTACACCTTC
TRBJ2-2	TRBD2	TRBV7-2	CASSSSSGVTGELFF	TGTGCCAGCAGCTCGTCTAGCGGGGTAACCGGGGAGCTGTTTTTT
TRBJ2-7	NA	TRBV6-5	CASRRGQSYEQYF	TGTGCCAGCAGGAGGGGACAATCCTACGAGCAGTACTTC
TRBJ2-2	NA	TRBV6-6	CASSFRGNTGELFF	TGTGCCAGCAGCTTCAGGGGCAACACCGGGGAGCTGTTTTTT
TRBJ2-1	TRBD1	TRBV27	CASSLAGQGDNEQFF	TGTGCCAGCAGTTTAGCGGGACAGGGGGACAATGAGCAGTTCTTC
TRBJ2-5	TRBD2	TRBV6-1	CASSATSGGVYQETQYF	TGTGCCAGCAGTGCGACTAGCGGGGGGGTGTACCAAGAGACCCAGTACTTC
TRBJ2-5	NA	TRBV9	CASSPLGREETQYF	TGTGCCAGCAGCCCGCTCGGCAGGGAAGAGACCCAGTACTTC
TRBJ2-5	NA	TRBV7-9	CASSLGFLGAKETQYF	TGTGCCAGCAGCTTAGGGTTCCTAGGGGCTAAAGAGACCCAGTACTTC
TRBJ1-1	NA	TRBV19	CALWRAGEAFF	TGTGCCCTATGGAGGGCGGGAGAAGCTTTCTTT
TRBJ2-7	NA	TRBV18	CASSPFQGSTYEQYF	TGTGCCAGCTCACCCTTCCAGGGGAGTACCTACGAGCAGTACTTC
TRBJ1-5	TRBD1	TRBV2	CASSGDRSEGQPQHF	TGTGCCAGCAGTGGGGACAGGTCGGAAGGTCAGCCCCAGCATTTT
TRBJ1-2	TRBD1	TRBV2	CASTLAGTGGTF	TGTGCCAGCACCCTCGCCGGGACAGGTGGCACCTTC
TRBJ2-5	TRBD2	TRBV6-5	CASRDYLRETQYF	TGTGCCAGCCGGGACTACTTACGAGAGACCCAGTACTTC
TRBJ1-1	TRBD1	TRBV4-2	CASSPVGQGNTEAFF	TGTGCCAGCAGCCCAGTTGGACAGGGTAACACTGAAGCTTTCTTT
TRBJ2-4	NA	TRBV6-5	CASSLGSAKNIQYF	TGTGCCAGCAGTCTCGGGTCAGCCAAAAACATTCAGTACTTC
TRBJ2-7	NA	TRBV27	CASRGGDSYEQYF	TGTGCCAGCAGGGGCGGGGACTCCTACGAGCAGTACTTC
TRBJ2-7	NA	TRBV6-5	CASSYSPNPPSEQYF	TGTGCCAGCAGTTACTCACCAAACCCACCCAGCGAGCAGTACTTC
TRBJ1-1	TRBD1	TRBV9	CASSKSTGVGGTEAFF	TGTGCCAGCAGCAAATCCACAGGGGTCGGTGGCACTGAAGCTTTCTTT